A selection of T cell receptor beta chains follows, all from one sample in a study of beta chain features in type 1 diabetes. Libraries were prepared by immunoSEQ multiplex PCR; TCRdb keeps only in-frame clonotypes and omits some of them. The repertoire holds about 360,000 clones, with 10% to 15% as singletons. Sequenced material: naive CD4+ T cells from blood. These receptors were obtained from a man aged 18-30 years in good health. Each CDR3 is given with its conserved first and last residue. The order of the fields is D gene, V gene, clone size, J gene, CDR3 DNA, CDR3 protein. A D gene is named only where the DNA matches it firmly. Clone size appears in some rows only: once, few, many, or a class for an expanded clone.

D gene: TRBD1
V gene: TRBV9
clone size: .
J gene: TRBJ2-7
CDR3 DNA: TGTGCCAGCAGCTCGGACAGGGGGAACTACGAGCAGTACTTC
CDR3 protein: CASSSDRGNYEQYF

D gene: .
V gene: TRBV5-1
clone size: few
J gene: TRBJ1-1
CDR3 DNA: TGCGCCAGCAGCTTTAACGGAGCGAACACTGAAGCTTTCTTT
CDR3 protein: CASSFNGANTEAFF

D gene: .
V gene: TRBV5-4
clone size: .
J gene: TRBJ2-5
CDR3 DNA: TGTGCCAGCAGCTTGGGGTCACAGGGGGGGGCAGAGACCCAGTACTTC
CDR3 protein: CASSLGSQGGAETQYF

D gene: TRBD1
V gene: TRBV11-2
clone size: .
J gene: TRBJ2-5
CDR3 DNA: TGTGCCAGCAGCCCTTCGACAGGGTGGGAGACCCAGTACTTC
CDR3 protein: CASSPSTGWETQYF

D gene: TRBD1
V gene: TRBV7-9
clone size: few
J gene: TRBJ1-1
CDR3 DNA: TGTGCCAGCAGCTTTCCCGTCTTAGGGACAGGGAGGACTGAAGCTTTCTTT
CDR3 protein: CASSFPVLGTGRTEAFF

D gene: .
V gene: TRBV27
clone size: few
J gene: TRBJ2-1
CDR3 DNA: TGTGCCAGCACCGGAGGGAGGTCCTACAATGAGCAGTTCTTC
CDR3 protein: CASTGGRSYNEQFF

D gene: TRBD1
V gene: TRBV29-1
clone size: .
J gene: TRBJ1-1
CDR3 DNA: TGCAGCGCCACGGACAGGGGGAACACTGAAGCTTTCTTT
CDR3 protein: CSATDRGNTEAFF

D gene: .
V gene: TRBV5-4
clone size: .
J gene: TRBJ1-2
CDR3 DNA: TGTGCCAGCAGCTTGGAGGGAGATGGCTACACCTTC
CDR3 protein: CASSLEGDGYTF

D gene: .
V gene: TRBV27
clone size: .
J gene: TRBJ2-5
CDR3 DNA: TGTGCCAGCAGTCGAAACGGGGGAGCTGAGACCCAGTACTTC
CDR3 protein: CASSRNGGAETQYF

D gene: TRBD1
V gene: TRBV4-3
clone size: .
J gene: TRBJ1-2
CDR3 DNA: TGCGCCAGCAGCCCGCACCTAGGACAGGGAGGATATGGCTACACCTTC
CDR3 protein: CASSPHLGQGGYGYTF